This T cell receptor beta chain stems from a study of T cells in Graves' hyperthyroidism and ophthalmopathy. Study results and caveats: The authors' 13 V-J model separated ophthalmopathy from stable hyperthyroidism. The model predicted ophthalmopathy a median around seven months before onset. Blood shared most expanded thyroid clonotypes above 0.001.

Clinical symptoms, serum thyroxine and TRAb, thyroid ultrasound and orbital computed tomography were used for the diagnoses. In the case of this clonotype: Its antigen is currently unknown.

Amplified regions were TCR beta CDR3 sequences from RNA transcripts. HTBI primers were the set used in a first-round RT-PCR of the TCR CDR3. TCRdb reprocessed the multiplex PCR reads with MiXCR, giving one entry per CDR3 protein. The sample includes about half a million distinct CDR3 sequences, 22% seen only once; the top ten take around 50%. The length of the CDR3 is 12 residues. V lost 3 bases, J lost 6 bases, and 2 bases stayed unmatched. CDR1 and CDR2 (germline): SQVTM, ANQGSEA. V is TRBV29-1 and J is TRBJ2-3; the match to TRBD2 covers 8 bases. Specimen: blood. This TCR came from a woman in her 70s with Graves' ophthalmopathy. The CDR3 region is CSVDPGGDTQYF. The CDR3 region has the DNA TGCAGCGTTGACCCGGGGGGGGATACGCAGTATTTT.